The clone carrying this TCR beta chain was seen once. This sample was taken from a study of PD-L1 blockade in urothelial cancer. Study-wide background: Study patients had been treated with 0 to 3 previous chemotherapy regimens.

TCRdb's copy holds only in-frame clones and misses some; the assay was immunoSEQ multiplex PCR. This sample has approximately 100,000 clones, with roughly 90% found just once. Sample time point: pretreatment peripheral blood. Per patient, between 1 and 8 samples were collected at pretreatment and on-treatment time points. This clonotype was obtained from a woman older than 75 with urothelial cancer. The sample was PBMCs, taken around atezolizumab (anti-PD-L1) treatment.

The CDR3 loop reads CASSMGLAGYNEQFF. In DNA, the CDR3 is TGTGCCAGTAGTATGGGACTAGCGGGCTACAATGAGCAGTTCTTC. The gene calls are TRBV19 and TRBJ2-1, with 12 bases lining up with TRBD2. This CDR3 region has 15 residues. The J segment lost 3 bases and the V segment lost 3 bases, leaving 0 bases of the junction unmatched. From germline, CDR1 is LNHDA and CDR2 SQIVND (reference sequence).